The sequence of this T cell receptor beta chain was determined in a study of human T cells and chemical hapten exposure. Time point in this sample: pre-sensitization, week 0. As to treatment: therapeutic diphenylcyclopropenone sensitization with weekly scalp DPC. TCRdb re-called the RACE reads with MiXCR, one entry per CDR3 protein. The sample has roughly 120,000 distinct CDR3 sequences; approximately 12% are singletons. Sequenced material: whole blood, taken in connection with sensitization to the hapten diphenylcyclopropenone (DPC). This clonotype was sampled from a woman under 30 with alopecia areata. Some clones in this sample may be carry-over from other donors' samples.

CDR3 DNA sequence: TGTGCCAGCAGGACCTCACTCCAGAATACGCAGTATTTT. Translating it yields CASRTSLQNTQYF. J is TRBJ2-3 and V is TRBV27; D remains unclear. Looked up from germline, CDR1 is MNHEY and CDR2 is SMNVEV (reference sequence). This CDR3 contains 13 residues. The ends were cut back, 6 bases at V and 7 bases at J, with 14 bases in the middle.